The clone carrying this T cell receptor beta chain was seen a single time. This sample was included in a study of PD-1 blockade in classical Hodgkin lymphoma. Repertoires were generated with immunoSEQ multiplex PCR, while TCRdb's copy carries only in-frame clones and drops some. The profile shows roughly 22,000 clones, about 63% of them singletons. The CDR3 is made up of 15 amino acids. V lost 2 bases and J 7 bases, leaving 18 bases between the germline ends. With no exception, relapse followed autologous stem cell transplantation in all patients, and brentuximab vedotin exposure varied. Each best response was a complete response, a partial response or progressive disease.

The clonotype originates from a human donor with classical Hodgkin lymphoma. The specimen was peripheral blood mononuclear cells (PBMCs), collected at baseline. The chain couples TRBV23-1 to TRBJ2-7; possible D gene TRBD1, 6 bases. TRBV23-1 is recorded as an ORF, its role being uncertain. In DNA form, the CDR3 reads TGCGCCAGCAGTCAACCGGGACACCCCCTGACAGAGCAGTACTTC. It is translated as CASSQPGHPLTEQYF.